Shown below are 18 T cell receptor beta chains from a single sample sequenced in a study of blood T cell repertoires in COVID-19. Clones were sequenced by immunoSEQ multiplex PCR, and TCRdb holds only the in-frame ones, with some missing. Counted here are 150,000 to 200,000 clones, about 85% occurring once; the ten biggest clones make up around a quarter. The sequencing sample was made of peripheral blood. The receptors were gathered from a man in his sixties with acute or convalescent COVID-19.

The chain uses TRBV7-2 and TRBJ1-5, with D perhaps matching TRBD1 (5 bases). Per germline, CDR1 SGHTA and CDR2 FQGNSA. Trimming removed 5 bases from V and 6 bases from J, with 17 bases in between. The CDR3 spans 15 residues. The chain's CDR3 is CASSPTTGGLQPQHF. Written as DNA, the CDR3 is TGTGCCAGCAGCCCGACCACGGGGGGACTTCAGCCCCAGCATTTT. Complete variable domain (other parts from reference TRBV7-2 and TRBJ1-5): GAGVSQSPSNKVTEKGKDVELRCDPISGHTALYWYRQSLGQGLEFLIYFQGNSAPDKSGLPSDRFSAERTGGSVSTLTIQRTQQEDSAVYLCASSPTTGGLQPQHFGDGTRLSIL.

V and J are TRBV6-5 and TRBJ2-7, with D unclear. The CDR3 extends over 12 amino acids. The V end was cut by 6 bases, the J end by 6 bases, with 12 bases between. CDR1 is MNHEY and CDR2 is SVGAGI in the germline V gene. The CDR3 DNA is TGTGCCAGCAGCCCGGGTGAGACCGAGCAGTACTTC. Its translation is CASSPGETEQYF.

This chain joins TRBV27 and TRBJ2-7; D is unresolved. The CDR3 spans 14 residues. Germline loops: CDR1 MNHEY, CDR2 SMNVEV (reference sequence). Trimming cost V 2 bases and J 0 bases, with 8 bases left between them. The CDR3: CASSLRHRSYEQYF. The DNA of the CDR3 is TGTGCCAGCAGTTTAAGACACCGCTCCTACGAGCAGTACTTC.

The chain couples TRBV27 to TRBJ2-1; TRBD2 agrees at 12 bases. The J segment lost 7 bases and the V segment lost 6 bases, leaving 10 bases of the junction unmatched. This CDR3 contains 16 residues. CDR1 is MNHEY, CDR2 SMNVEV, per germline (reference sequence). The CDR3 here is CASSLRGTSGYNEQFF. The CDR3 DNA follows: TGTGCCAGCAGCCTGAGGGGGACTAGCGGGTATAATGAGCAGTTCTTC.

The chain has TRBV30 and TRBJ1-6, with D uncertain. There are 15 residues in the CDR3. Trimming removed 0 bases at V and 7 bases at J, with 13 bases between. Germline assignment: CDR1 GTSNPN and CDR2 SVGIG (reference sequence). The CDR3 coding sequence is TGTGCCTGGAGTGTAGCATTAGGCGGGAATTCACCCCTCCACTTT. It encodes CAWSVALGGNSPLHF.

The CDR3 sequence: CASSAGGPGTDTQYF. The CDR3 bases are TGTGCCAGCAGCGCCGGGGGTCCTGGGACAGATACGCAGTATTTT. This rearrangement joins TRBV5-4 to TRBJ2-3, with D maybe TRBD2 (6 bases). Per the germline V gene, CDR1 is SGHNT and CDR2 is YYREEE (reference sequence). CDR3 size: 15 residues. The ends were cut back, 4 bases at V and 3 bases at J, with 15 bases in the middle. The full variable domain, with the rest looked up from reference TRBV5-4 and TRBJ2-3, is ETGVTQSPTHLIKTRGQQVTLRCSSQSGHNTVSWYQQALGQGPQFIFQYYREEENGRGNFPPRFSGLQFPNYSSELNVNALELDDSALYLCASSAGGPGTDTQYFGPGTRLTVL.

The gene calls are TRBV24-1 and TRBJ2-3; TRBD1 matches at 11 bases. CDR3 length equals 15 residues. Germline V gene lookup returns CDR1 KGHDR and CDR2 SFDVKD. J gave up 4 bases and V 7 bases, and 6 bases lay outside the gene matches. The CDR3 DNA sequence: TGTGCCACCAGCGAGGGACAGGGGGTCGCAGATACGCAGTATTTT. Amino acids: CATSEGQGVADTQYF.

V usage is TRBV5-1 and J usage is TRBJ1-5; a possible D gene is TRBD1 (6 bases). The length of the CDR3 is 15 residues. From germline, CDR1 is SGHRS and CDR2 YFSETQ. The germline V and J ends were trimmed by 2 bases and 2 bases, with 11 bases remaining between them. The CDR3 DNA reads as TGCGCCAGCAGCTTTGGGGGGGCTCGCAATCAGCCCCAGCATTTT. Encoded protein: CASSFGGARNQPQHF. The full variable domain, its missing parts supplied by reference TRBV5-1 and TRBJ1-5, is KAGVTQTPRYLIKTRGQQVTLSCSPISGHRSVSWYQQTPGQGLQFLFEYFSETQRNKGNFPGRFSGRQFSNSRSEMNVSTLELGDSALYLCASSFGGARNQPQHFGDGTRLSIL.

This chain uses TRBV19 with TRBJ2-7; perhaps TRBD2 as D (6 bases). V lost 3 bases, J lost 0 bases, and 9 bases lay in between. The CDR3 has 14 residues. Per germline, CDR1 LNHDA and CDR2 SQIVND (reference sequence). The CDR3, as DNA: TGTGCCAGTAGTATTAGCGGCGACTCCTACGAGCAGTACTTC. Amino acids: CASSISGDSYEQYF.

The count of this clone is one. The CDR3 is CASSQEKGWVAADEQYF. As DNA, the CDR3 is TGTGCCAGCAGCCAAGAAAAGGGGTGGGTAGCGGCGGACGAGCAGTACTTC. The J gene is TRBJ2-7, the V gene TRBV3-1 (or the pseudogene TRBV3-2); a weak D match, TRBD2 (6 bases). Germline CDR1 reads LGHDT; CDR2 reads YNNKEL (reference sequence). This CDR3 contains 17 residues. V lost 0 bases and J lost 5, with 20 bases in between.

V and J are TRBV2 and TRBJ2-1, with a tentative D call TRBD1 (6 bases). This CDR3 region has 17 residues. Germline CDR1 is SNHLY and CDR2 is FYNNEI. Deletions cut 3 bases from V and 2 bases from J, with 17 bases between. In nucleotides, the CDR3 is TGTGCCAGCAGTGAGCGCGCCCCCAGGGGTCCCTACAATGAGCAGTTCTTC. As protein: CASSERAPRGPYNEQFF. Full variable domain (outside the CDR3, taken from reference TRBV2 and TRBJ2-1): EPEVTQTPSHQVTQMGQEVILRCVPISNHLYFYWYRQILGQKVEFLVSFYNNEISEKSEIFDDQFSVERPDGSNFTLKIRSTKLEDSAMYFCASSERAPRGPYNEQFFGPGTRLTVL.

This chain links TRBV9 with TRBJ2-7, with D maybe TRBD1 (5 bases). Germline V gene lookup returns CDR1 SGDLS and CDR2 YYNGEE. This CDR3 has 14 amino acids. Trimming left V 0 bases short and J 7 bases short, with 14 bases between. CDR3 coding DNA: TGTGCCAGCAGCGTAGATCAGGGTACGAAGGAGCAGTACGTC. This sequence encodes CASSVDQGTKEQYV.

The chain employs TRBV3-1 (or the pseudogene TRBV3-2) and TRBJ2-1, with 8 nucleotides matching TRBD2. CDR1 and CDR2 from the germline V gene are LGHDT and YNNKEL (reference sequence). The V gene end was trimmed by 3 bases and the J gene end by 7 bases; junction bases not matched to a gene: 11. The CDR3 totals 16 residues. The CDR3 region is CASSQEVAGLGNEQFF. The CDR3 nucleotides are TGTGCCAGCAGCCAGGAGGTAGCGGGGCTGGGGAATGAGCAGTTCTTC.

This clone appeared a few times. The chain recombines TRBV19 with TRBJ1-5; weak D call: TRBD1 (5 bases). Germline CDR1 LNHDA, CDR2 SQIVND (reference sequence). This CDR3 region has 14 residues. Trimming pared 5 bases from V and 7 bases from J, leaving 15 bases between. The CDR3 sequence: CASSPAGGWQPQHF. CDR3 sequence (DNA): TGTGCCAGTAGTCCAGCCGGGGGTTGGCAGCCCCAGCATTTT.

The genes are TRBV7-8 and TRBJ2-5, with a possible D match to TRBD1 (5 bases). V gave up 2 bases and J gave up 2 bases, with 12 bases separating them. The CDR3 has 15 amino acids. CDR1 and CDR2 from the germline V gene are SGHVS and FQNEAQ. DNA of the CDR3: TGTGCCAGCAGCTTAATCACAGGCTCTCAAGAGACCCAGTACTTC. Translation: CASSLITGSQETQYF.

V and J are TRBV6-2 or TRBV6-3 and TRBJ1-3; D uncertain. V gave up 5 bases and J gave up 3 bases, with 17 bases separating them. CDR3 length: 16 amino acids. Germline values: CDR1 MNHEY, CDR2 SVGEGT. This chain's CDR3 is CASSTTEEFVGNTIYF. The CDR3 DNA sequence: TGTGCCAGCAGTACAACAGAAGAGTTCGTTGGAAACACCATATATTTT.

The chain couples TRBV3-1 (or the pseudogene TRBV3-2) to TRBJ2-5; a possible D gene is TRBD1 (5 bases). The CDR3 runs to 14 residues. The V end was cut by 0 bases, the J end by 4 bases, with 9 bases between. Germline CDR1 is LGHDT and CDR2 is YNNKEL (reference sequence). The CDR3 DNA is TGTGCCAGCAGCCAAGAGGGGCTGGGAGAGACCCAGTACTTC. Its translation: CASSQEGLGETQYF.

This clone was recorded only once. This chain uses TRBV10-2 with TRBJ2-5; TRBD2 matches at 7 bases. Germline CDR1 reads WSHSY; CDR2 reads SAAADI. Trimming took 5 bases from V and 7 from J; bases not matched to a gene: 4. The CDR3 has 12 amino acids. The CDR3 protein is CASSLREGTQYF. The CDR3 coding sequence is TGCGCCAGCAGTCTAAGGGAGGGGACCCAGTACTTC.